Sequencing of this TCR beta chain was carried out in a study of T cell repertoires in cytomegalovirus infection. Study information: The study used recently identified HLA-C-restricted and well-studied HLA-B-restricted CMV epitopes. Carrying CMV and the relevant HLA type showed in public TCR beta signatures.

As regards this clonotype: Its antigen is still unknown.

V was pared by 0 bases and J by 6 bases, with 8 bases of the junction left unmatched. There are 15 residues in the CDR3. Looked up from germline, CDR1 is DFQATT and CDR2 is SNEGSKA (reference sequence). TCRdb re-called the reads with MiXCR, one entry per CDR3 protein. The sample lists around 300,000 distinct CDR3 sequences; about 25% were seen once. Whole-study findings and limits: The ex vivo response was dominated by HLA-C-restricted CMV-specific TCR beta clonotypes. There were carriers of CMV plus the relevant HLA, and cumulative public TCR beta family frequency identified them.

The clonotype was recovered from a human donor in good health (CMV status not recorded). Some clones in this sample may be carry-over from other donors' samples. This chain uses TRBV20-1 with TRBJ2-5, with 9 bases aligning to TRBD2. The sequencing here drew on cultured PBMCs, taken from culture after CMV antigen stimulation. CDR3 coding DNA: TGCAGTGCTAGAGATCTAGCGGGACTATCCCAGACCCAGTACTTC. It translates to CSARDLAGLSQTQYF.